This T cell receptor (beta chain) was found in a study of blood T cell repertoires in COVID-19. The germline CDR1 and CDR2 sequences are SGHNT and YYREEE (reference sequence). CDR3 length: 15 amino acids. V lost 4 bases and J lost 3, with 16 bases in between. Source study methods: By means of reference gene primer amplification, nucleated cell counts were estimated. Data came from immunoSEQ multiplex PCR; TCRdb stores just in-frame clones and leaves some out. The V and J calls and clone size are taken from that table; D and trimming were inferred from the DNA. Of over 200,000 clones listed, nearly 90% are singletons.

V usage is TRBV5-4 and J usage is TRBJ1-1; D may be TRBD1 (6 bases). This sequence was found in a human donor in a cohort sampled during active COVID-19. The sequenced sample consisted of peripheral blood. The CDR3: CASSPRAPGDTEAFF. The CDR3 coding sequence is TGTGCCAGCAGCCCACGGGCCCCAGGGGACACTGAAGCTTTCTTT.